This TCR beta chain was recovered during a study of T cell changes during pregnancy in multiple sclerosis. Looked up from germline, CDR1 is MNHEY and CDR2 is SMNVEV (reference sequence). The CDR3 is 14 amino acids. J was trimmed by 6 bases and V by 5 bases; bases with no gene match: 7. Sequencing was performed with immunoSEQ multiplex PCR; in TCRdb, only in-frame clones are kept and a portion is missing. The sample holds fewer than 20,000 clones, about 89% seen once. Sample: CD8+ T cells from peripheral blood mononuclear cells, taken in the third trimester of pregnancy. This clonotype was sampled from a female donor in good health, enrolled as a control in a pregnancy study. The chain uses TRBV27 and TRBJ2-7, with 10 bases that match TRBD2. The CDR3 protein is CASSLAGVIGEQYF. DNA of the CDR3: TGTGCCAGCAGTCTAGCGGGAGTGATAGGCGAGCAGTACTTC.